Presented here are 25 T cell receptor beta chains from one specimen sequenced in a study of T cells after yellow fever vaccination. TCRdb processed the 5' RACE reads anew with MiXCR; each CDR3 protein has one entry. The table has 200,000 to 250,000 distinct CDR3 sequences, approximately 3.2% seen once. The sequences come from CD4+ T cells sorted from PBMCs, collected 10 days after the yellow fever booster vaccination. Receptors originate from a man aged 18-30 years who received the YFV17D yellow fever vaccine.

This clonotype was counted ten times or more. The genes are TRBV7-9 and TRBJ1-5; D not certain. V was shortened by 4 bases and J by 1 base, with 8 bases between the two germline ends. The germline gives CDR1 SEHNR, CDR2 FQNEAQ (reference sequence). The CDR3 has 14 amino acids. CDR3: CASSSALSNQPQHF. The CDR3 DNA follows: TGTGCCAGCAGCTCTGCTTTAAGCAATCAGCCCCAGCATTTT.

This chain links TRBV28 with TRBJ2-2; unclear D gene. This CDR3 has 13 amino acids. The V and J ends lost 2 bases and 3 bases respectively, with 4 bases between them. The V gene's germline CDR1 is MDHEN and CDR2 SYDVKM. CDR3 DNA: TGTGCCAGCAGTTTAGGGTACACCGGGGAGCTGTTTTTT. It translates to CASSLGYTGELFF.

This clonotype occurred many times. The chain uses TRBV5-1 and TRBJ2-3; a possible D gene is TRBD2 (7 bases). The CDR3 contains 15 residues. Germline CDR1 and CDR2: SGHRS and YFSETQ. With 5 bases removed from V and 2 bases from J, the gap between germline ends came to 15 bases. The CDR3 DNA follows: TGCGCCAGCAGGAGAGCGGGACACCACACAGATACGCAGTATTTT. Its translation: CASRRAGHHTDTQYF.

This clonotype has just a few counts. The chain couples TRBV18 to TRBJ2-3; D tentatively reads TRBD1 or TRBD2 (6 bases each). CDR1 is KGHSH, CDR2 LQKENI, per germline. Trimming cost V 3 bases and J 3 bases, with 13 bases left between them. This CDR3 region has 15 residues. This CDR3 is CASSPPGGATDTQYF. Here the CDR3 DNA reads TGTGCCAGCTCACCCCCCGGGGGCGCGACAGATACGCAGTATTTT.

This clonotype has a handful of counts. The genes are TRBV20-1 and TRBJ1-5; TRBD1 is a possible D gene (6 bases). The CDR3 is 13 residues long. Trimming pared 5 bases from V and 1 base from J, leaving 9 bases between. The germline V gene encodes CDR1 DFQATT and CDR2 SNEGSKA (reference sequence). The CDR3 loop is CSAATGSNQPQHF. DNA for the CDR3: TGCAGTGCTGCGACAGGAAGCAATCAGCCCCAGCATTTT.

The V gene is TRBV7-2, the J gene TRBJ1-1, with TRBD1 as a possible D gene (5 bases). V was shortened by 3 bases and J by 11 bases, with 13 bases between the two germline ends. The germline gives CDR1 SGHTA, CDR2 FQGNSA. The CDR3 runs to 12 residues. As DNA, the CDR3 is TGTGCCAGCAGCTTCGGGCAGGGTAGGGCTTTCTTT. It is translated as CASSFGQGRAFF.

The table lists this clonotype with a few counts. V and J are TRBV7-3 and TRBJ1-2; 11 positions agree with TRBD1. Looked up from germline, CDR1 is SGHTA and CDR2 is FQGTGA. V lost 5 bases and J lost 10; bases outside the gene matches: 3. The CDR3 length is 12 residues. In nucleotides, the CDR3 is TGTGCCAGCAGCCCGGGACAGGGGGACTACACCTTC. Amino acid sequence: CASSPGQGDYTF.

This clonotype was observed a handful of times. The rearrangement uses TRBV29-1 and TRBJ1-2; 7 bases align to TRBD1. This CDR3 is built from 12 residues. Germline V gene sequence: CDR1 SQVTM, CDR2 ANQGSEA. V shed 3 bases and J 8 bases; nucleotides not matched to a gene: 6. CDR3 protein: CSVDRGGFGYTF. The CDR3 bases are TGCAGCGTTGACAGGGGGGGGTTCGGCTACACCTTC.

This clonotype occurred a few times. The V and J genes are TRBV27 and TRBJ2-2; D is uncertain. Germline CDR1 reads MNHEY; CDR2 reads SMNVEV (reference sequence). The ends were cut back, 2 bases at V and 1 base at J, with 5 bases in the middle. The CDR3 is 14 amino acids. The CDR3 spells CASSLLMNTGELFF. DNA for the CDR3: TGTGCCAGCAGTTTACTCATGAACACCGGGGAGCTGTTTTTT.

This clonotype was observed at least ten times. This chain connects TRBV5-1 to TRBJ1-1, with TRBD1 identical over 9 bases. CDR1 SGHRS and CDR2 YFSETQ come from the germline V gene. The V segment lost 4 bases and the J segment 5 bases; nucleotides outside the gene matches: 12. The CDR3 spans 16 residues. The CDR3 here is CASSLPGQGFRTEAFF. Written as DNA, the CDR3 is TGCGCCAGCAGCCTACCCGGACAGGGGTTCCGAACTGAAGCTTTCTTT.

The CDR3 DNA follows: TGTGCTAGTGGTTCGGCCTACGAGCAGTACGTC. Amino acids: CASGSAYEQYV. The genes are TRBV12-5 and TRBJ2-7; D gene unclear. The germline V and J ends were trimmed by 4 bases and 2 bases, with 3 bases remaining between them. CDR1 LGHNT and CDR2 FRNRAP come from the germline V gene. The CDR3 loop spans 11 amino acids.

This clonotype was counted ten times or more. This chain connects TRBV20-1 to TRBJ1-1; D remains unclear. The germline gives CDR1 DFQATT, CDR2 SNEGSKA (reference sequence). The CDR3 totals 12 residues. V was cut by 4 bases and J by 1 base, with 7 bases left in between. The CDR3 spells CSATNPNTEAFF. The CDR3 DNA reads TGCAGTGCTACGAACCCGAACACTGAAGCTTTCTTT.

This clonotype was seen ten or more times. V and J are TRBV5-1 and TRBJ2-1; the D gene is possibly TRBD1 (5 bases). The germline gives CDR1 SGHRS, CDR2 YFSETQ. Trimming removed 1 base at V and 4 bases at J, with 18 bases between. The CDR3 extends over 17 amino acids. CDR3 sequence (DNA): TGCGCCAGCAGCTTGAGAAACAGGCCAACATGGTACAATGAGCAGTTCTTC. This gives the protein CASSLRNRPTWYNEQFF. Looking up the rest from reference TRBV5-1 and TRBJ2-1 gives the full variable domain: KAGVTQTPRYLIKTRGQQVTLSCSPISGHRSVSWYQQTPGQGLQFLFEYFSETQRNKGNFPGRFSGRQFSNSRSEMNVSTLELGDSALYLCASSLRNRPTWYNEQFFGPGTRLTVL.

In its sample, this clonotype ranks as medium-sized. CDR3 residues: CAISESRTQETQYF. CDR3 nucleotides: TGTGCCATCAGTGAGTCGCGGACGCAAGAGACCCAGTACTTC. V gene TRBV10-3 combines with J gene TRBJ2-5, with D hard to call. Germline V gene sequence: CDR1 ENHRY, CDR2 SYGVKD. Trimming cost V 0 bases and J 2 bases, with 7 bases left between them. The CDR3 has 14 amino acids.

This clonotype was seen repeatedly, ten times or more. V usage is TRBV5-1 and J usage is TRBJ1-2; D is uncertain. V was shortened by 4 bases and J by 2 bases, with 6 bases between the two germline ends. In germline, CDR1 is SGHRS, CDR2 YFSETQ. The CDR3 has 12 residues. CDR3 in amino acids: CASSPDNYGYTF. Written as DNA, the CDR3 is TGCGCCAGCAGCCCCGACAACTATGGCTACACCTTC.

This clonotype appeared many times. J is TRBJ2-3 and V is TRBV14; the D gene is possibly TRBD2 (6 bases). Trimming took 1 base from V and 1 from J, leaving 15 bases between them. The V gene's germline CDR1 is SGHDN and CDR2 FVKESK. The CDR3 extends over 17 amino acids. DNA of the CDR3: TGTGCCAGCAGCCAAGCGTCGCGGGGTTGGGGCACAGATACGCAGTATTTT. Amino acids: CASSQASRGWGTDTQYF.

This clonotype was recorded many times. This chain connects TRBV30 to TRBJ2-1; D unclear. This CDR3 spans 12 amino acids. Germline CDR1 reads GTSNPN; CDR2 reads SVGIG (reference sequence). The chain's CDR3 is CAYSRFSDEQFF. DNA for the CDR3: TGTGCTTATTCCAGATTTTCGGATGAGCAGTTCTTC.

This clonotype has just a few counts. The genes are TRBV6-5 and TRBJ1-2; D call uncertain. CDR1 is MNHEY, CDR2 SVGAGI, per germline. V was trimmed by 6 bases and J by 8 bases, leaving 13 bases between them. The CDR3 length is 12 residues. CDR3 coding DNA: TGTGCCAGCAGGGAAGCACAGAGAGGCTACACCTTC. Translated, it gives CASREAQRGYTF.

This clonotype was counted a few times. The chain joins TRBV28 to TRBJ1-6; D not resolved. V was trimmed by 8 bases and J by 7 bases, leaving 9 bases between them. Germline V gene data show CDR1 as MDHEN and CDR2 as SYDVKM. This CDR3 is 12 amino acids long. The CDR3 DNA sequence: TGTGCCAGCCAGACGGGGAATTCACCCCTCCACTTT. It encodes CASQTGNSPLHF.

The genes are TRBV5-1 and TRBJ2-1; D perhaps matches TRBD2 (6 bases). The V end lost 3 bases, the J end lost 8 bases, and 18 bases lay between the germline ends. The germline gives CDR1 SGHRS, CDR2 YFSETQ. The CDR3 covers 15 residues. DNA of the CDR3: TGCGCCAGCAGCTGGGGTCCAGACGGGAGCGATGAGCAGTTCTTC. Residues: CASSWGPDGSDEQFF.

The V call is TRBV6-2 or TRBV6-3, the J call TRBJ1-1; D gene uncertain. Germline V gene sequence: CDR1 MNHEY, CDR2 SVGEGT. Trimming took 7 bases from V and 1 from J, leaving 10 bases between them. CDR3 length: 13 residues. CDR3 residues: CASITEPNTEAFF. As DNA, the CDR3 is TGTGCCAGCATAACAGAACCGAACACTGAAGCTTTCTTT.

This clonotype was counted a few times. The chain joins TRBV20-1 to TRBJ2-6; no definite D call. The length of the CDR3 is 15 residues. V was clipped by 0 bases and J by 4 bases, with 10 bases between them. Germline V gene data show CDR1 as DFQATT and CDR2 as SNEGSKA (reference sequence). DNA of the CDR3: TGCAGTGCTAGAGATCGGACCTCCGGGGCCAACGTCCTGACTTTC. Amino acids: CSARDRTSGANVLTF.

This clonotype was recorded a few times. V gene TRBV2 combines with J gene TRBJ2-1; D remains ambiguous. CDR1 and CDR2 (germline): SNHLY, FYNNEI. The CDR3 length is 13 residues. The V end was cut by 8 bases, the J end by 6 bases, with 14 bases between. The DNA of the CDR3 is TGTGCCAGCGGTAGGACCCTTCGCAATGAGCAGTTCTTC. This codes for CASGRTLRNEQFF.

This clonotype was seen many times. The chain combines TRBV20-1 with TRBJ2-5; 9 nucleotides agree with TRBD1. Per germline, CDR1 DFQATT and CDR2 SNEGSKA (reference sequence). With 3 bases clipped from V and 3 bases from J, the junction kept 8 bases outside the gene matches. CDR3 length equals 15 residues. In DNA, the CDR3 is TGCAGTGCTAGCCCCCTCCGGACAGGGGAAGAGACCCAGTACTTC. Its protein product is CSASPLRTGEETQYF.

This sequence joins TRBV5-1 and TRBJ1-2; 9 positions match TRBD1. Germline-derived CDR1 and CDR2 are SGHRS and YFSETQ. The V and J ends lost 0 bases and 8 bases, in that order; junction bases with no gene match: 8. The CDR3 totals 15 residues. The CDR3 here is CASSLDTGTGHGYTF. The DNA for the CDR3 is TGCGCCAGCAGCTTGGACACCGGGACAGGGCACGGCTACACCTTC.